This T cell receptor (beta chain) stems from a study of graft-versus-host responses after intestinal transplantation. A remark on this clone: Its antigen is not known. At one end the junction does not follow the germline gene, possibly because of a read error.

Using immunoSEQ multiplex PCR, the repertoire was profiled, and TCRdb retains in-frame clones only, with some absent. The sample gives approximately 85,000 clones, about 91% of which show up once; around 7.6% is in the top ten. The V gene's germline CDR1 is SEHNR and CDR2 FQNEAQ (reference sequence). The CDR3 spans 12 residues. The source material was unstimulated CD8+ T cells sorted from spleen or lymph node cells, sampled before transplant. V is TRBV7-9 and J is TRBJ2-4, with D possibly TRBD1 on 6 matching bases. This receptor was taken from a human donor who was the organ donor for an intestinal transplant. In DNA form, the CDR3 reads TGTGCCAGCAGCGACCAACAGGGATTGTTGGACTTC. It codes for CASSDQQGLLDF.